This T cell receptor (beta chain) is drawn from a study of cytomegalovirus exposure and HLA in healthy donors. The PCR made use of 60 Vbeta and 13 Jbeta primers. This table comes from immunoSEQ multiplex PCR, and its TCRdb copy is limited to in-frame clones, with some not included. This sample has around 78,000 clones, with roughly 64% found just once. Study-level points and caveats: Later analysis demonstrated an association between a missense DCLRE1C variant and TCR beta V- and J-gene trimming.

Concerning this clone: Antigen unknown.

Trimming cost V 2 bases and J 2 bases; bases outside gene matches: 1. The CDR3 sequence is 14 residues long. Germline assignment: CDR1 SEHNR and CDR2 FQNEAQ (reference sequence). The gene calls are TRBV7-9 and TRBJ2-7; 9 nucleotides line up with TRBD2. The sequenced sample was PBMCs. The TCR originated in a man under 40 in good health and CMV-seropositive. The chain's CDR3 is CASSLRGGAYEQYF. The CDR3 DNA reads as TGTGCCAGCAGCTTACGCGGGGGGGCCTACGAGCAGTACTTC.